Below are 14 T cell receptor beta chains sequenced from a single sample in a study of cytomegalovirus exposure and HLA in healthy donors. The PCR used 60 Vbeta and 13 Jbeta primers. TCRdb's table, derived via immunoSEQ multiplex PCR, lists solely in-frame clones and lacks some. The sample has approximately 170,000 clones, roughly 80% seen once; the top ten hold 1% to 1.5%. Source material: PBMCs. All receptors derive from a man in his forties or fifties in good health and CMV-seropositive.

This clone was detected only a few times. V gene TRBV2 combines with J gene TRBJ2-2; 8 bases match TRBD1. CDR1 is SNHLY, CDR2 FYNNEI, per germline. The length of the CDR3 is 13 residues. The J segment lost 8 bases and the V segment lost 7 bases, leaving 6 bases of the junction unmatched. Here the CDR3 reads CASKEDRAGELFF. The DNA of the CDR3 is TGTGCCAGCAAGGAGGACAGGGCTGGGGAGCTGTTTTTT.

V gene TRBV28 combines with J gene TRBJ1-5, with D possibly TRBD1 on 5 matching bases. Germline V gene sequence: CDR1 MDHEN, CDR2 SYDVKM. The CDR3 runs to 16 residues. Trimming stripped 1 base from V and 5 bases from J, with 15 bases between. CDR3 bases: TGTGCCAGCAGTTTATTAAAGGGCCGGGGGTATCAGCCCCAGCATTTT. It specifies CASSLLKGRGYQPQHF.

The rearrangement uses TRBV9 and TRBJ2-1; D perhaps matches TRBD2 (6 bases). The CDR3 length is 18 residues. V was cut by 3 bases and J by 3 bases, with 22 bases left in between. From germline, CDR1 is SGDLS and CDR2 YYNGEE. CDR3 in amino acids: CASSAVYMAGPNYNEQFF. CDR3 coding DNA: TGTGCCAGCAGCGCCGTGTATATGGCGGGACCGAACTACAATGAGCAGTTCTTC.

This chain links TRBV7-6 with TRBJ2-1; a weak D match, TRBD2 (6 bases). Germline CDR1 SGHVS, CDR2 FNYEAQ. V lost 0 bases and J lost 6, with 12 bases in between. This CDR3 contains 15 residues. The DNA for the CDR3 is TGTGCCAGCAGCTTAGCAGGCGGGATGGGCAATGAGCAGTTCTTC. This encodes CASSLAGGMGNEQFF.

The rearrangement uses TRBV5-1 and TRBJ1-1, with D maybe TRBD1 (6 bases). The CDR3 sequence is 13 residues long. Trimming took off 0 bases at V and 4 bases at J, with 7 bases between the two ends. Germline loops: CDR1 SGHRS, CDR2 YFSETQ. The CDR3 region is CASSLGRGTEAFF. CDR3 nucleotides: TGCGCCAGCAGCTTGGGCAGGGGCACTGAAGCTTTCTTT.

Only one count was recorded for this clone. The chain couples TRBV28 to TRBJ1-2; possible D gene TRBD1, 5 bases. V was trimmed by 6 bases and J by 8 bases, leaving 22 bases between them. The V gene's germline CDR1 is MDHEN and CDR2 SYDVKM. This CDR3 region has 15 residues. The CDR3 sequence is CASRDLRGGIQGYTF. The CDR3 region has the DNA TGTGCCAGCAGAGACTTAAGGGGCGGTATCCAGGGCTACACCTTC.

This clone was seen just once. The chain has TRBV7-8 and TRBJ1-1; a weak D match, TRBD1 (5 bases). The CDR3 spans 13 residues. The germline V and J ends were trimmed by 6 bases and 2 bases, with 10 bases remaining between them. Germline lookup yields CDR1 SGHVS and CDR2 FQNEAQ. CDR3 protein: CASSGRGNTEAFF. As DNA, the CDR3 is TGTGCCAGCAGTGGGAGGGGAAACACTGAAGCTTTCTTT.

The chain combines TRBV6-5 with TRBJ1-5; D is uncertain. V was trimmed by 0 bases and J by 2 bases, leaving 8 bases between them. Germline V gene sequence: CDR1 MNHEY, CDR2 SVGAGI. The CDR3 runs to 15 residues. The CDR3 is CASSYSPNGNQPQHF. CDR3 DNA sequence: TGTGCCAGCAGTTACTCCCCTAACGGCAATCAGCCCCAGCATTTT.

This clone was detected only once. J is TRBJ1-5 and V is TRBV28, with unresolved D. Germline lookup yields CDR1 MDHEN and CDR2 SYDVKM. V lost 6 bases and J lost 4, with 10 bases in between. CDR3 size: 13 residues. The CDR3 region is CASRKSRNQPQHF. The CDR3 region has the DNA TGTGCCAGCAGGAAGAGCAGGAATCAGCCCCAGCATTTT. Together with reference TRBV28 and TRBJ1-5, the CDR3 gives the full variable domain: DVKVTQSSRYLVKRTGEKVFLECVQDMDHENMFWYRQDPGLGLRLIYFSYDVKMKEKGDIPEGYSVSREKKERFSLILESASTNQTSMYLCASRKSRNQPQHFGDGTRLSIL.

As for this clone: Mismatch with germline at one junction end may stem from a read error. The chain links TRBV7-7 to TRBJ2-1, with TRBD2 matching over 15 bases. Germline V gene lookup returns CDR1 SSHAT and CDR2 FNYEAQ (reference sequence). This CDR3 is 13 amino acids long. CDR3 sequence reads: CASTPGLAGGGFF. CDR3 coding DNA: TGTGCTAGCACCCCGGGACTAGCGGGGGGCGGGTTCTTC.

In this sample, this clone turned up a few times. The chain recombines TRBV28 with TRBJ2-5; possibly TRBD2 for D (5 bases). With 3 bases removed from V and 5 bases from J, the gap between germline ends came to 16 bases. The CDR3 totals 15 residues. Germline CDR1 is MDHEN and CDR2 is SYDVKM. CDR3 protein: CASSFPVRPGETQYF. The CDR3 nucleotides read TGTGCCAGCAGTTTTCCCGTTAGGCCGGGGGAGACCCAGTACTTC.

This clone showed up just once. The chain has TRBV9 and TRBJ1-2; 8 nucleotides agree with TRBD1. This CDR3 is built from 14 residues. The V and J ends lost 4 bases and 3 bases, in that order; junction bases with no gene match: 5. The germline V gene has CDR1 SGDLS and CDR2 YYNGEE. The CDR3 nucleotides are TGTGCCAGCAGCCCCCGGACAGGGTACTATGGCTACACCTTC. Translated, it gives CASSPRTGYYGYTF.

The CDR3 nucleotides read TGTGCCAGCAGTCCGACGTACAGGGTAGATGGCTACACCTTC. Its protein product is CASSPTYRVDGYTF. The chain joins TRBV27 to TRBJ1-2, with D maybe TRBD1 (6 bases). Germline CDR1 and CDR2: MNHEY and SMNVEV (reference sequence). Trimming removed 5 bases from V and 6 bases from J, with 16 bases in between. The length of the CDR3 is 14 residues.

The chain carries TRBV28 and TRBJ2-7, with 13 bases matching TRBD2. CDR1 and CDR2 (germline): MDHEN, SYDVKM. The CDR3 totals 16 residues. J lost 4 bases, V lost 2 bases, and 5 bases had no gene match. The CDR3: CASSLAGTSGEYEQYF. The DNA for the CDR3 is TGTGCCAGCAGTTTAGCCGGGACTAGCGGGGAGTACGAGCAGTACTTC.